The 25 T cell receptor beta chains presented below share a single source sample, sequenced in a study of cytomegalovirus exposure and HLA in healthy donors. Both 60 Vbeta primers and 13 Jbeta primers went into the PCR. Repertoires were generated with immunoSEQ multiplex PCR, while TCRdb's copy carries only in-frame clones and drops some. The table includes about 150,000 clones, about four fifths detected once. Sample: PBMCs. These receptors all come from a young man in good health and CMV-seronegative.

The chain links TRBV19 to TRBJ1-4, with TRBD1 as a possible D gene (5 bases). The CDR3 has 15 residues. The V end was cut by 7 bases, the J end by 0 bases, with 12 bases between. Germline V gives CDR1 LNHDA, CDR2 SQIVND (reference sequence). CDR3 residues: CASNDRRTTNEKLFF. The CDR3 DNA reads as TGTGCCAGTAATGACAGAAGAACAACTAATGAAAAACTGTTTTTT.

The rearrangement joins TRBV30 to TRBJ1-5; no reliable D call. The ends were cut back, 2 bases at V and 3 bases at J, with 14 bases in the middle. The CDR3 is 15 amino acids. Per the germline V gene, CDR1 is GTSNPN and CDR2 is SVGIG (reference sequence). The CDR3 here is CAWSSLGRNNQPQHF. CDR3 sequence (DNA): TGTGCCTGGAGTTCTTTGGGCAGGAACAATCAGCCCCAGCATTTT.

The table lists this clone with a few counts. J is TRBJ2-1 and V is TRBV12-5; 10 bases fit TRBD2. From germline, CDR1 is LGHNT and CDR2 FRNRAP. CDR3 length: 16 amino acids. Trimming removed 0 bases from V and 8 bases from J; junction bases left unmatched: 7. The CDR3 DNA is TGTGCTAGTGGTTTGGTCTTGGCGGGGACTAGCGATGAGCAGTTCTTC. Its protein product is CASGLVLAGTSDEQFF. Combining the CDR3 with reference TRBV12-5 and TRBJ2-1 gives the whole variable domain DARVTQTPRHKVTEMGQEVTMRCQPILGHNTVFWYRQTMMQGLELLAYFRNRAPLDDSGMPKDRFSAEMPDATLATLKIQPSEPRDSAVYFCASGLVLAGTSDEQFFGPGTRLTVL.

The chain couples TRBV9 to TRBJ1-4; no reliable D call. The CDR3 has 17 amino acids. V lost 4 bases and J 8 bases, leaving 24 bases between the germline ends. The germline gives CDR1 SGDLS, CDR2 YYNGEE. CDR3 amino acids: CASSPILAGISGEKLFF. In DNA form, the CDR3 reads TGTGCCAGCAGCCCCATACTTGCGGGCATTTCGGGGGAAAAACTGTTTTTT.

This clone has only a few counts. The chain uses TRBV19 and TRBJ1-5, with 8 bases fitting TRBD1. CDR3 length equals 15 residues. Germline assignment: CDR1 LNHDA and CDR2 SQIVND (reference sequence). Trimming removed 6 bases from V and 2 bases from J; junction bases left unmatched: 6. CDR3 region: CASREQGERNQPQHF. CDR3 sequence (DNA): TGTGCCAGTAGAGAACAGGGGGAACGCAATCAGCCCCAGCATTTT. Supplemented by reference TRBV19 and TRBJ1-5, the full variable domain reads DGGITQSPKYLFRKEGQNVTLSCEQNLNHDAMYWYRQDPGQGLRLIYYSQIVNDFQKGDIAEGYSVSREKKESFPLTVTSAQKNPTAFYLCASREQGERNQPQHFGDGTRLSIL.

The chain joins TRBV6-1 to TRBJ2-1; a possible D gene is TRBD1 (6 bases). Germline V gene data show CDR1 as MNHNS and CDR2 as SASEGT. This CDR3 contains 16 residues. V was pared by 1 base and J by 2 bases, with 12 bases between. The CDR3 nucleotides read TGTGCCAGCAGTGAAGTAGATCAGGGGCCCTACAATGAGCAGTTCTTC. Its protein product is CASSEVDQGPYNEQFF.

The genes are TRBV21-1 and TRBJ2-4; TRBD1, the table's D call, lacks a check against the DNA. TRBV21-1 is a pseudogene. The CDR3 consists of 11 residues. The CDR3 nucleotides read TGTGCCAGCAGCGCCAAAAACAGTCAGTACTTC. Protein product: CASSAKNSQYF.

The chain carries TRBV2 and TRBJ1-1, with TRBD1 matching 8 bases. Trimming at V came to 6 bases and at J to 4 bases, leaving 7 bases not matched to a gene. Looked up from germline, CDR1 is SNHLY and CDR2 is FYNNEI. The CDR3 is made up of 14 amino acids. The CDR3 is CASRGTGFSTEAFF. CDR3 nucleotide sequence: TGTGCCAGCAGGGGGACAGGATTTAGCACTGAAGCTTTCTTT.

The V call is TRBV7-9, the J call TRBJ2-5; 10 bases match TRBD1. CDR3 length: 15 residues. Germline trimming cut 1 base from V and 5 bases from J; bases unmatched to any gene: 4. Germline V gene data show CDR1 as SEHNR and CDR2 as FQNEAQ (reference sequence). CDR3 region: CASSLVGTGAETQYF. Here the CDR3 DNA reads TGTGCCAGCAGCTTAGTAGGGACAGGGGCCGAGACCCAGTACTTC.

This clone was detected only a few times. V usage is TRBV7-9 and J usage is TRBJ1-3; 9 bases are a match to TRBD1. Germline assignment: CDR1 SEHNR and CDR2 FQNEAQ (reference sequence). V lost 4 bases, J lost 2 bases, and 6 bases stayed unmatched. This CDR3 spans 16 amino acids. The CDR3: CASSYLWTGAGNTIYF. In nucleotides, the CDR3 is TGTGCCAGCAGCTACTTATGGACAGGGGCTGGAAACACCATATATTTT.

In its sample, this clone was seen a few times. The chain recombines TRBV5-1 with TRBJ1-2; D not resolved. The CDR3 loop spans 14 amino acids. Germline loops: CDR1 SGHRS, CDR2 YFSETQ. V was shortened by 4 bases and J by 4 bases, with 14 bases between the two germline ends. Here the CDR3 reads CASSVDKNPYGYTF. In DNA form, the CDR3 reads TGCGCCAGCAGCGTTGACAAGAACCCCTATGGCTACACCTTC.

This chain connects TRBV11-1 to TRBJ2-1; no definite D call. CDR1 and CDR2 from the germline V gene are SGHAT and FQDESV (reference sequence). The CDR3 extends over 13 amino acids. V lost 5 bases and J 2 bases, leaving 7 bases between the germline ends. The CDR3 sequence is CASSADTYNEQFF. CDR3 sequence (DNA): TGTGCCAGCAGCGCCGACACCTACAATGAGCAGTTCTTC.

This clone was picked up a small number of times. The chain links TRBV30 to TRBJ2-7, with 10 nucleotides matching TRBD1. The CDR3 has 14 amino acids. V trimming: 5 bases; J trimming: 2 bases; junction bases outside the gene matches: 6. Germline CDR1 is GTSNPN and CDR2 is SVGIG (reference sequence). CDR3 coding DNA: TGTGCCTGGGAGACAGGGGGCGGGACCTACGAGCAGTACTTC. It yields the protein CAWETGGGTYEQYF.

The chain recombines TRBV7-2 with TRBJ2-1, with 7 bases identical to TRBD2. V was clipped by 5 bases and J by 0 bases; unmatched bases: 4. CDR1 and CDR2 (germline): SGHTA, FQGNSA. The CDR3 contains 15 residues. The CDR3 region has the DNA TGTGCCAGCAGCAAGAGACTAGCCTCCTACAATGAGCAGTTCTTC. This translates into CASSKRLASYNEQFF. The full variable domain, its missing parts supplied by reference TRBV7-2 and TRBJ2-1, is GAGVSQSPSNKVTEKGKDVELRCDPISGHTALYWYRQSLGQGLEFLIYFQGNSAPDKSGLPSDRFSAERTGGSVSTLTIQRTQQEDSAVYLCASSKRLASYNEQFFGPGTRLTVL.

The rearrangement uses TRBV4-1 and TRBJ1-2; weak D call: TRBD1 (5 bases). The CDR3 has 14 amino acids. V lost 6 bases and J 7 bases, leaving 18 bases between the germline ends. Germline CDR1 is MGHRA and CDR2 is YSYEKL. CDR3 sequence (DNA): TGCGCCAGCAGTCAGGTCGGCAGGGAACGTGGCTACACCTTC. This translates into CASSQVGRERGYTF.

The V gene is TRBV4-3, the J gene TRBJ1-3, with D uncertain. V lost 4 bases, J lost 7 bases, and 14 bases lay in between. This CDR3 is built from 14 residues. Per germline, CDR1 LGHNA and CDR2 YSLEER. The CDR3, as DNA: TGCGCCAGCAGCCCGATGGGAGAAGCGAACACCATATATTTT. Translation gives CASSPMGEANTIYF.

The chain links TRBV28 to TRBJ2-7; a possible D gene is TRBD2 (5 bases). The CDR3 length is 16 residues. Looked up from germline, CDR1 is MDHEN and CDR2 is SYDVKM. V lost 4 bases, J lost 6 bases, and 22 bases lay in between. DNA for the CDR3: TGTGCCAGCAGTTCCCCCTTTGGGAGTGAACAGACCGAGCAGTACGTC. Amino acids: CASSSPFGSEQTEQYV.

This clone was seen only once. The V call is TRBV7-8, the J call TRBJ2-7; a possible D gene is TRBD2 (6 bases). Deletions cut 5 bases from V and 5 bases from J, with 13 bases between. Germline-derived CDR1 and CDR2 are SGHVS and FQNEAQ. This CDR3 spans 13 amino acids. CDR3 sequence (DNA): TGTGCCAGCAGCCCACTCGGGAGAAACGAGCAGTACTTC. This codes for CASSPLGRNEQYF.

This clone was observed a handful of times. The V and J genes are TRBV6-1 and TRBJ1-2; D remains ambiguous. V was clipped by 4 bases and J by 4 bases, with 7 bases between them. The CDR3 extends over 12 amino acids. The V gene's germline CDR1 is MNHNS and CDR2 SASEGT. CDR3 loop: CASSAAVYGYTF. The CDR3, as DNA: TGTGCCAGCAGTGCGGCGGTCTATGGCTACACCTTC.

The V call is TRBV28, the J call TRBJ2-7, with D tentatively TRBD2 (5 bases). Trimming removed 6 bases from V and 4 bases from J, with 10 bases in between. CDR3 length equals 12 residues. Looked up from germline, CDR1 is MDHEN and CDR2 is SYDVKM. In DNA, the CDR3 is TGTGCCAGCAGCCGGGATCAATACGAGCAGTACTTC. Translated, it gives CASSRDQYEQYF.

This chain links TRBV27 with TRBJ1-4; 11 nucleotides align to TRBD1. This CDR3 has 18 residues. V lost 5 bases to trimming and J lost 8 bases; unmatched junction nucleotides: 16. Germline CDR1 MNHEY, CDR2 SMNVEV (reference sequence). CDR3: CASSPINSDRGRGEKLFF. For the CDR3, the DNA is TGTGCCAGCAGTCCGATAAACTCGGACAGGGGGCGAGGAGAAAAACTGTTTTTT. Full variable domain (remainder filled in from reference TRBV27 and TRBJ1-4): EAQVTQNPRYLITVTGKKLTVTCSQNMNHEYMSWYRQDPGLGLRQIYYSMNVEVTDKGDVPEGYKVSRKEKRNFPLILESPSPNQTSLYFCASSPINSDRGRGEKLFFGSGTQLSVL.

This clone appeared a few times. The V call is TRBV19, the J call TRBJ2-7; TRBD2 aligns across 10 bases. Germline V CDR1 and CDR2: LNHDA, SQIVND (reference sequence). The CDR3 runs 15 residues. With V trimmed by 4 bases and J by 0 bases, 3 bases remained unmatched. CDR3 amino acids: CASSNGLADSYEQYF. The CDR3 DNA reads TGTGCCAGTAGTAACGGACTAGCGGACTCCTACGAGCAGTACTTC.

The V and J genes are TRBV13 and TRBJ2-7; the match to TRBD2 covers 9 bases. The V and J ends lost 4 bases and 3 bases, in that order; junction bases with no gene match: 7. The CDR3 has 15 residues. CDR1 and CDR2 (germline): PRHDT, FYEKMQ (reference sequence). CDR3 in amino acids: CASSYAGGRFYEQYV. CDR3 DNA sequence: TGTGCCAGCAGCTACGCGGGAGGGCGGTTCTACGAGCAGTACGTC.

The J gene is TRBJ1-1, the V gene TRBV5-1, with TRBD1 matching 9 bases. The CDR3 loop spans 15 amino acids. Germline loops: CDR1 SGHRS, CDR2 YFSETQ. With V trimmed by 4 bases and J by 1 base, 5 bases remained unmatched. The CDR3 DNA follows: TGCGCCAGCAGCACTAGGACAGGGGCGAACACTGAAGCTTTCTTT. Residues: CASSTRTGANTEAFF.

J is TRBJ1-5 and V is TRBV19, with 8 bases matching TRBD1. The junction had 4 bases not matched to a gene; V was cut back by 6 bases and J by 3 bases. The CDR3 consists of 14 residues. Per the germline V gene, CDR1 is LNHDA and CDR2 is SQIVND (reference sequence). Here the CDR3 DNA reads TGTGCCAGTAGCTACAGGGGGTCCAATCAGCCCCAGCATTTT. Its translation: CASSYRGSNQPQHF.